A single TCR beta chain is shown here with its context. There is no known antigen for this receptor. No qualities accompany the bases; no much larger clone lies one base away. Sequencing was carried out with an Illumina HiSeq 1500. The public reads were reanalyzed by TCRdb: fastp trimming at Q25, MiXCR alignment, in-frame beta chains only. When rows share a CDR3 protein, they turn into one entry using the most common DNA and genes. This sample gives approximately 180,000 distinct CDR3 sequences in total; roughly 9% of them show up just once. About 4.6% of the sample rests with the top ten. Trimming at the junction amounts to 8 bases on V and 0 bases on J, and the germline ends lie 19 bases apart. The cysteine opens and the phenylalanine closes a CDR3 of 15 amino acids. Solely the CDR3 DNA is kept, with 45 bases framed from the first base. In the germline V gene (reference sequence), CDR1 corresponds to DFQATT and CDR2 to SNEGSKA.

The data derive from a study of T cell repertoires in cytomegalovirus infection (dated by TCRdb to between 2018 and 2021). Regarding the study in general: Because public TCR beta signatures pointed to carriage of CMV infection together with the matching HLA type, the HLA type of each donor mattered for the analysis.

Study-level results and caveats: The ex vivo response was dominated by HLA-C-restricted CMV-specific TCR beta clonotypes, and the single most frequent clonotype in two of eight donors was supplied by these HLA-C-restricted clonotypes. Carriers of CMV infection plus the relevant HLA type were discriminated by the cumulative frequency of public TCR beta family members in the study cohort and in an independent roughly 400-donor cohort.

The receptor comes from a human donor in good health (CMV status not recorded). Some clones in this sample may be carry-over from other donors' samples. The V gene is TRBV20-1 and the J gene is TRBJ1-1; possibly the D gene is TRBD1, per 6 matching bases. What was sequenced was PBMCs. The CDR3 is CSTLKPGTMNTEAFF. The sequenced DNA: TGCAGTACCTTAAAACCCGGGACAATGAACACTGAAGCTTTCTTT.